These 32 T cell receptor beta chains were sequenced from one sample in a study of blood T cell repertoires in COVID-19. Generated by immunoSEQ multiplex PCR, the TCRdb table keeps only in-frame clones and is missing some. This table holds 200,000 to 250,000 clones, around nine tenths found once. What was sequenced was PBMCs or T cells enriched from blood (not recorded which). These receptors originate from a woman between 25 and 40 years old who had recovered from COVID-19.

The rearrangement links TRBV5-4 to TRBJ2-7, with D tentatively TRBD2 (6 bases). CDR1 is SGHNT, CDR2 YYREEE, per germline (reference sequence). The CDR3 loop spans 15 amino acids. With 4 bases removed from V and 4 bases from J, the gap between germline ends came to 18 bases. The CDR3: CASSAGDFARYEQYF. The CDR3, as DNA: TGTGCCAGCAGCGCCGGGGACTTTGCCCGTTACGAGCAGTACTTC.

The chain links TRBV3-1 (or the pseudogene TRBV3-2) to TRBJ2-5; no firm D call. The V end was cut by 2 bases, the J end by 6 bases, with 19 bases between. Germline lookup yields CDR1 LGHDT and CDR2 YNNKEL (reference sequence). The CDR3 runs to 16 residues. This CDR3 reads CASSQPLPVPRKTQYF. CDR3 bases: TGTGCCAGCAGCCAACCCCTCCCGGTGCCGCGAAAGACCCAGTACTTC.

The J gene is TRBJ1-2, the V gene TRBV19; weak D call: TRBD1 (5 bases). Per the germline V gene, CDR1 is LNHDA and CDR2 is SQIVND (reference sequence). The V end lost 6 bases, the J end lost 2 bases, and 16 bases lay between the germline ends. The CDR3 runs 15 residues. CDR3 nucleotides: TGTGCCAGTAGGCTCCGGGGGATCGCGAACTATGGCTACACCTTC. It codes for CASRLRGIANYGYTF.

This clone was seen only a few times. V gene TRBV5-5 combines with J gene TRBJ2-2; tentatively, D is TRBD2 (6 bases). Trimming stripped 4 bases from V and 1 base from J, with 11 bases between. CDR3 length: 15 residues. Germline V gives CDR1 SGHKS, CDR2 YYEKEE (reference sequence). The CDR3 coding sequence is TGTGCCAGCAGCCCTCGGGACTTGAACACCGGGGAGCTGTTTTTT. Residues: CASSPRDLNTGELFF.

CDR3 in amino acids: CASSQGSPRQGLHEAFF. The CDR3 DNA sequence: TGTGCCAGCAGCCAAGGCTCTCCCAGACAAGGACTACATGAAGCTTTCTTT. The J gene is TRBJ1-1, the V gene TRBV4-2, with unresolved D. The CDR3 runs to 17 residues. Germline V lookup: CDR1 LGHNA, CDR2 YNFKEQ. Trimming stripped 1 base from V and 7 bases from J, with 22 bases between.

The V gene is TRBV5-1, the J gene TRBJ1-1; 7 positions agree with TRBD1. The CDR3 is 15 amino acids. V was clipped by 4 bases and J by 0 bases; unmatched bases: 6. Germline V CDR1 and CDR2: SGHRS, YFSETQ. CDR3 sequence: CASSGTTGMNTEAFF. In DNA, the CDR3 is TGCGCCAGCAGCGGGACGACAGGGATGAACACTGAAGCTTTCTTT.

This sequence joins TRBV7-2 and TRBJ1-2; unclear D gene. Trimming cost V 2 bases and J 2 bases, with 6 bases left between them. The CDR3 sequence is 13 residues long. The germline V gene has CDR1 SGHTA and CDR2 FQGNSA. In DNA, the CDR3 is TGTGCCAGCAGCTTATGGGAGAACTATGGCTACACCTTC. It yields the protein CASSLWENYGYTF.

This chain uses TRBV2 with TRBJ1-3; D perhaps matches TRBD1 (5 bases). The CDR3 contains 17 residues. V was cut by 3 bases and J by 0 bases, with 15 bases left in between. Germline values: CDR1 SNHLY, CDR2 FYNNEI. CDR3: CASSEGLGLSSGNTIYF. CDR3 bases: TGTGCCAGCAGTGAGGGCCTGGGACTCTCCTCTGGAAACACCATATATTTT.

This rearrangement joins TRBV4-3 to TRBJ1-5; a possible D gene is TRBD1 (5 bases). Germline V gene lookup returns CDR1 LGHNA and CDR2 YSLEER. CDR3 length: 15 residues. Trimming took 4 bases from V and 6 from J, leaving 16 bases between them. DNA of the CDR3: TGCGCCAGCAGCCCTTCTTGGCAGGGAGGTCAGCCCCAGCATTTT. It specifies CASSPSWQGGQPQHF.

The V gene is TRBV6-2 or TRBV6-3, the J gene TRBJ2-1; 10 nucleotides agree with TRBD2. V was pared by 3 bases and J by 4 bases, with 9 bases of the junction left unmatched. From germline, CDR1 is MNHEY and CDR2 SVGEGT. The CDR3 consists of 17 residues. This chain's CDR3 is CASSYPSGRSFYNEQFF. The DNA for the CDR3 is TGTGCCAGCAGTTATCCTAGCGGGAGATCATTTTACAATGAGCAGTTCTTC.

The V and J genes are TRBV28 and TRBJ1-6; the match to TRBD1 covers 9 bases. The CDR3 runs 14 residues. The germline CDR1 and CDR2 sequences are MDHEN and SYDVKM. V dropped 7 bases and J dropped 7; count of bases not matched to a gene: 5. The CDR3 DNA is TGTGCCAGCACCGCGGACAGGGGAAATTCACCCCTCCACTTT. The encoded protein is CASTADRGNSPLHF.

This chain connects TRBV28 to TRBJ1-1; 8 positions match TRBD1. Germline CDR1 is MDHEN and CDR2 is SYDVKM. The CDR3 spans 14 residues. V lost 5 bases to trimming and J lost 4 bases; unmatched junction nucleotides: 6. DNA of the CDR3: TGTGCCAGCAGTATCACAGGGGGAGGCACTGAAGCTTTCTTT. Translated: CASSITGGGTEAFF.

This clone was seen a single time. The chain carries TRBV6-2 or TRBV6-3 and TRBJ1-2; D gene unclear. In germline, CDR1 is MNHEY, CDR2 SVGEGT. Trimming removed 2 bases from V and 3 bases from J, with 13 bases in between. CDR3 length: 15 amino acids. DNA for the CDR3: TGTGCCAGCAGTTACCTCAGGAGGTTGGACTATGGCTACACCTTC. Translation gives CASSYLRRLDYGYTF.

This rearrangement joins TRBV9 to TRBJ1-3, with TRBD1 as a possible D gene (5 bases). The V end lost 0 bases, the J end lost 0 bases, and 10 bases lay between the germline ends. Germline V gives CDR1 SGDLS, CDR2 YYNGEE. The CDR3 extends over 16 amino acids. The CDR3 DNA reads TGTGCCAGCAGCGTAGGAGGAGGGACCTCTGGAAACACCATATATTTT. Amino acid sequence: CASSVGGGTSGNTIYF.

The chain has TRBV5-8 and TRBJ2-1, with TRBD1 identical over 9 bases. Germline V lookup: CDR1 SGHTS, CDR2 YDEGEE. The CDR3 totals 15 residues. The J segment lost 8 bases and the V segment lost 3 bases, leaving 9 bases of the junction unmatched. CDR3 in amino acids: CASSWNRGPKDEQFF. The CDR3 nucleotides are TGTGCCAGCAGCTGGAACAGGGGGCCTAAAGATGAGCAGTTCTTC.

The chain has TRBV5-1 and TRBJ1-1, with D perhaps matching TRBD1 (6 bases). The germline V gene encodes CDR1 SGHRS and CDR2 YFSETQ. Trimming left V 4 bases short and J 1 base short, with 11 bases between. This CDR3 has 14 amino acids. The CDR3 sequence is CASSTGQTNTEAFF. DNA of the CDR3: TGCGCCAGCAGCACCGGACAGACGAACACTGAAGCTTTCTTT.

This sequence joins TRBV5-1 and TRBJ1-2; TRBD1 aligns across 7 bases. Unmatched junction bases numbered 5, after V lost 2 bases and J lost 4 bases. CDR3 length: 14 amino acids. The germline gives CDR1 SGHRS, CDR2 YFSETQ. DNA for the CDR3: TGCGCCAGCAGCTTCGGACAGGATCTCTATGGCTACACCTTC. Translating it yields CASSFGQDLYGYTF.

The V gene is TRBV9, the J gene TRBJ1-1; 7 positions match TRBD1. The length of the CDR3 is 13 residues. After removal of 2 bases from V and 5 bases from J, the junction contained 3 bases not matched to a gene. Germline CDR1 is SGDLS and CDR2 is YYNGEE. CDR3 sequence reads: CASSVNRGTEAFF. CDR3 nucleotide sequence: TGTGCCAGCAGCGTGAACAGGGGAACTGAAGCTTTCTTT.

The chain joins TRBV2 to TRBJ1-5, with D possibly TRBD1 on 5 matching bases. The germline CDR1 and CDR2 sequences are SNHLY and FYNNEI. The CDR3 consists of 18 residues. Trimming took off 6 bases at V and 5 bases at J, with 26 bases between the two ends. CDR3 loop: CASSSLLGQGLMHQPQHF. The CDR3 bases are TGTGCCAGCAGCTCCCTATTGGGGCAGGGACTTATGCATCAGCCCCAGCATTTT.

The chain recombines TRBV28 with TRBJ2-7, with a possible D match to TRBD1 (5 bases). Germline CDR1 MDHEN, CDR2 SYDVKM. The V gene lost 4 bases and the J gene lost 5 bases, with 18 bases spanning the gap. This CDR3 has 15 amino acids. The CDR3 region has the DNA TGTGCCAGCAGTTCATGGACACTTCCTATGGACGAGCAGTACTTC. Encoded protein: CASSSWTLPMDEQYF.

V is TRBV3-1 (or the pseudogene TRBV3-2) and J is TRBJ1-1; D unclear. The germline gives CDR1 LGHDT, CDR2 YNNKEL (reference sequence). Trimming stripped 4 bases from V and 2 bases from J, with 11 bases between. This CDR3 has 14 residues. The CDR3 reads CASSLLRGNTEAFF. The CDR3 DNA reads TGTGCCAGCAGCCTATTACGAGGCAACACTGAAGCTTTCTTT.

The chain employs TRBV28 and TRBJ2-7; possibly TRBD1 for D (6 bases). The CDR3 loop spans 14 amino acids. The V end lost 5 bases, the J end lost 4 bases, and 15 bases lay between the germline ends. CDR1 MDHEN and CDR2 SYDVKM come from the germline V gene. CDR3 coding DNA: TGTGCCAGCAGTCCCCAGACAGGTTGGTACGAGCAGTACTTC. It is translated as CASSPQTGWYEQYF.

The chain carries TRBV7-9 and TRBJ2-2; D gene unclear. CDR1 is SEHNR and CDR2 is FQNEAQ in the germline V gene (reference sequence). This CDR3 is built from 14 residues. Trimming pared 2 bases from V and 1 base from J, leaving 5 bases between. The CDR3 coding sequence is TGTGCCAGCAGCTTACTAGGGAACACCGGGGAGCTGTTTTTT. This gives the protein CASSLLGNTGELFF.

The chain employs TRBV28 and TRBJ1-1; D is unresolved. V lost 6 bases to trimming and J lost 8 bases, with 13 bases between them. The CDR3 length is 12 residues. The germline V gene encodes CDR1 MDHEN and CDR2 SYDVKM. Written as DNA, the CDR3 is TGTGCCAGCAGATTCCCGAACTCCGAAGCTTTCTTT. This encodes CASRFPNSEAFF.

There are a few counts of this clone. V and J are TRBV27 and TRBJ1-4; a possible D gene is TRBD1 (6 bases). Germline-derived CDR1 and CDR2 are MNHEY and SMNVEV (reference sequence). V shed 3 bases and J shed 6 bases, with 11 bases lying between them. The CDR3 consists of 14 residues. The DNA of the CDR3 is TGTGCCAGCAGTTTCCGCAGGGGTGATGAAAAACTGTTTTTT. Translating gives CASSFRRGDEKLFF.

The rearrangement links TRBV4-3 to TRBJ2-3; D call uncertain. There are 16 residues in the CDR3. CDR1 and CDR2 (germline): LGHNA, YSLEER. V was trimmed by 0 bases and J by 4 bases, leaving 14 bases between them. CDR3 coding DNA: TGCGCCAGCAGCCAAGATTTAGCCTTTCACTCAGATACGCAGTATTTT. This sequence encodes CASSQDLAFHSDTQYF.

This clone was seen a single time. The genes are TRBV7-9 and TRBJ2-7; 7 bases align to TRBD1. V gave up 5 bases and J gave up 4 bases; unmatched junction bases: 17. CDR1 is SEHNR, CDR2 FQNEAQ, per germline (reference sequence). This CDR3 contains 17 residues. In DNA form, the CDR3 reads TGTGCCAGCAGCCTCAGCTCCGCGGGTGACAGGGATTACGAGCAGTACTTC. Its protein is CASSLSSAGDRDYEQYF.

The J gene is TRBJ1-2, the V gene TRBV28; D gene uncertain. Per the germline V gene, CDR1 is MDHEN and CDR2 is SYDVKM. This CDR3 spans 14 amino acids. V dropped 1 base and J dropped 7 bases, with 13 bases sitting between them. CDR3 nucleotide sequence: TGTGCCAGCAGTTTATCGGTATCAACTCGTGGCTACACCTTC. Translating gives CASSLSVSTRGYTF.

The V call is TRBV28, the J call TRBJ2-5, with TRBD1 matching 8 bases. Trimming removed 5 bases from V and 5 bases from J; junction bases left unmatched: 10. This CDR3 comprises 15 residues. Germline CDR1 and CDR2: MDHEN and SYDVKM. The DNA of the CDR3 is TGTGCCAGCAGTACGCGGACAGGGTTTGGGGAGACCCAGTACTTC. Translated, it gives CASSTRTGFGETQYF.

This clone showed up just once. The chain recombines TRBV27 with TRBJ2-2; a weak D match, TRBD1 (6 bases). The length of the CDR3 is 16 residues. Germline assignment: CDR1 MNHEY and CDR2 SMNVEV (reference sequence). The germline V and J ends were trimmed by 4 bases and 4 bases, with 16 bases remaining between them. As DNA, the CDR3 is TGTGCCAGCAGTTCTCACAGGGAAGTAAGCACCGGGGAGCTGTTTTTT. This encodes CASSSHREVSTGELFF.

The chain carries TRBV30 and TRBJ2-1, with TRBD2 matching over 9 bases. J lost 13 bases, V lost 5 bases, and 6 bases had no gene match. The CDR3 has 11 amino acids. The germline CDR1 and CDR2 sequences are GTSNPN and SVGIG (reference sequence). The DNA for the CDR3 is TGTGCCTGGTGGGCGGGAGGGTCCCAGTTCTTC. This sequence encodes CAWWAGGSQFF.

The chain combines TRBV13 with TRBJ1-2, with D perhaps TRBD1 (5 bases). V was cut by 4 bases and J by 4 bases, with 16 bases left in between. The germline V gene encodes CDR1 PRHDT and CDR2 FYEKMQ (reference sequence). The CDR3 has 15 amino acids. CDR3 bases: TGTGCCAGCAGCTCCGAAGTGGGGCTTAGCTATGGCTACACCTTC. This translates into CASSSEVGLSYGYTF.